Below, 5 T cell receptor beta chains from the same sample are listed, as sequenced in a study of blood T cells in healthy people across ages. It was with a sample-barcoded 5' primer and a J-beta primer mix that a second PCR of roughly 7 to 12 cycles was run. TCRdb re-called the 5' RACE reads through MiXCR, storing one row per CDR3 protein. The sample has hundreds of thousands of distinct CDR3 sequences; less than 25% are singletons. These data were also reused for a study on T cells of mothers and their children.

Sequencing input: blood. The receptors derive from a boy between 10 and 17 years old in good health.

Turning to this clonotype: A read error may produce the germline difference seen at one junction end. For the CDR3, the DNA is TGTGCCAGCAGTTCCTTCTGGGACCTGGAGTTCTTC. Translated, it gives CASSSFWDLEFF. The V gene is TRBV12-3 or TRBV12-4, the J gene TRBJ2-5; D assignment may be TRBD1 or TRBD2 (5 bases each). CDR3 size: 12 residues.

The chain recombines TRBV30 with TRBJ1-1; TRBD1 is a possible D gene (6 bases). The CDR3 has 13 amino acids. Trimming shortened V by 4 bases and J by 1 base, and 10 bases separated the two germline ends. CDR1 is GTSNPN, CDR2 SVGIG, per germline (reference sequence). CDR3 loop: CAWTLTGNTEAFF. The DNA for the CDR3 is TGTGCCTGGACTCTGACAGGGAACACTGAAGCTTTCTTT. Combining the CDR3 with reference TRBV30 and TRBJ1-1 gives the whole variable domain SQTIHQWPATLVQPVGSPLSLECTVEGTSNPNLYWYRQAAGRGLQLLFYSVGIGQISSEVPQNLSASRPQDRQFILSSKKLLLSDSGFYLCAWTLTGNTEAFFGQGTRLTVV.

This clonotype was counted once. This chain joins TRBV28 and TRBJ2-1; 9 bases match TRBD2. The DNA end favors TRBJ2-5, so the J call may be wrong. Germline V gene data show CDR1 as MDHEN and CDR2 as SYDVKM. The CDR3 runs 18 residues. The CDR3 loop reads CASSLSMIAGDLSETQYF. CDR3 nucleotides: TGTGCCAGCAGTTTATCGATGATAGCGGGAGATTTATCAGAGACCCAGTACTTC.

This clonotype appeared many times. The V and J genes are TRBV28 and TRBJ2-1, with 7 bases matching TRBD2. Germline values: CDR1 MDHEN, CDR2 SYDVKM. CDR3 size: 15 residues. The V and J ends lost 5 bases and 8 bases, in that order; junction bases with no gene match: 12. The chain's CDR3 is CASSGGTIGFYEQFF. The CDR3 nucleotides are TGTGCCAGCAGTGGCGGGACTATAGGTTTTTATGAGCAGTTCTTC.

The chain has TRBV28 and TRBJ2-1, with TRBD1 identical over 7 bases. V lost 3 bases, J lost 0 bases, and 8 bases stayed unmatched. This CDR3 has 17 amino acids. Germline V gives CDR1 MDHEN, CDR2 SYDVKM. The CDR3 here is CASSFDQTGSSYNEQFF. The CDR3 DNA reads TGTGCCAGCAGTTTCGACCAGACAGGGAGCTCCTACAATGAGCAGTTCTTC.